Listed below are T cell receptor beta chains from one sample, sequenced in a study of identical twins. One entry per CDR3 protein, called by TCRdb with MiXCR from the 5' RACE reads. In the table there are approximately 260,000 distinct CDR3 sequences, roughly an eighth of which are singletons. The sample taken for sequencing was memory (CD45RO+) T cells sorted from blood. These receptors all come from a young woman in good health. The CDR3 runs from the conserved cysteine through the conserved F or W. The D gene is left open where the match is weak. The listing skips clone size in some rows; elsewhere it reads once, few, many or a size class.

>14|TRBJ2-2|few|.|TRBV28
CASSLQGGVAELFF
TGTGCCAGCAGTTTGCAGGGGGGTGTGGCGGAGCTGTTTTTT
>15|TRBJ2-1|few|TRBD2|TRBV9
CASSVGLVSYNEQFF
TGTGCCAGCAGCGTCGGACTAGTTTCCTACAATGAGCAGTTCTTC
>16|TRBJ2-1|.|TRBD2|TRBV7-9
CASRPTSASSYNEQFF
TGTGCCAGCAGGCCTACTAGCGCCAGCTCCTACAATGAGCAGTTCTTC
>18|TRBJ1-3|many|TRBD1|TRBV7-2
CASSLAGTGPKGGNTIYF
TGTGCCAGCAGCTTAGCGGGGACAGGCCCAAAAGGCGGAAACACCATATATTTT
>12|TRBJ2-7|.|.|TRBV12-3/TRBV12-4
CASSPATYEQYF
TGTGCCAGCAGTCCAGCTACCTACGAGCAGTACTTC
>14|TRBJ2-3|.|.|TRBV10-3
CATTTREGTDTQYF
TGTGCCACAACGACTAGGGAAGGAACAGATACGCAGTATTTT
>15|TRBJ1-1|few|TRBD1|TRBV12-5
CASGLDRGMGTEAFF
TGTGCTAGTGGTTTGGACAGGGGGATGGGCACTGAAGCTTTCTTT
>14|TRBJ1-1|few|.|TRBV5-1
CASSLERSNTEAFF
TGCGCCAGCAGCTTGGAACGGAGTAACACTGAAGCTTTCTTT
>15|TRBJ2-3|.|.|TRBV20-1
CSARSFGGSTDTQYF
TGCAGTGCTAGATCCTTCGGGGGTAGCACAGATACGCAGTATTTT
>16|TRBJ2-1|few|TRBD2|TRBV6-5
CASSLLAGASGDEQFF
TGTGCCAGCAGTTTACTAGCGGGGGCGAGTGGGGATGAGCAGTTCTTC
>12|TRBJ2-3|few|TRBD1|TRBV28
CASSMTGYSQYF
TGTGCCAGCAGTATGACAGGGTACTCGCAGTATTTT
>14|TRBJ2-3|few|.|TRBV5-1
CASGFRVMPDTQYF
TGCGCCAGTGGCTTTAGGGTGATGCCAGATACGCAGTATTTT
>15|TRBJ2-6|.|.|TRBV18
CASSLSRSGANVLTF
TGTGCCAGCTCCCTCAGTCGCTCTGGGGCCAACGTCCTGACTTTC
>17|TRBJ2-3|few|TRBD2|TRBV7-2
CASSLAPSGIEGDTQYF
TGTGCCAGCAGCTTAGCCCCTAGCGGGATTGAGGGGGATACGCAGTATTTT
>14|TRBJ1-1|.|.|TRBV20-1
CSARDGGGNTEAFF
TGCAGTGCTAGAGACGGCGGGGGGAACACTGAAGCTTTCTTT
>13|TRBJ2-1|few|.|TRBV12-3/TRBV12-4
CASSPAERNEQFF
TGTGCCAGCAGCCCTGCTGAGCGGAATGAGCAGTTCTTC
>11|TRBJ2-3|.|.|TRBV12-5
CASGSLDTQYF
TGTGCTAGTGGTTCGTTGGATACGCAGTATTTT
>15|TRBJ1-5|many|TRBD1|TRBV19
CASLKQGASNQPQHF
TGTGCCAGTTTAAAACAGGGGGCTAGCAATCAGCCCCAGCATTTT
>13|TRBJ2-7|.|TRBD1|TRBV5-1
CASSSPDRVEQYF
TGCGCCAGCAGCTCCCCCGACAGGGTCGAGCAGTACTTC
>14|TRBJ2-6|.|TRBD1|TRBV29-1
CSVTGGSGANVLTF
TGCAGCGTCACAGGGGGCTCTGGGGCCAACGTCCTGACTTTC
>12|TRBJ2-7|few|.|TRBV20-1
CSASPTGYEQYF
TGCAGTGCTAGTCCCACGGGATACGAGCAGTACTTC
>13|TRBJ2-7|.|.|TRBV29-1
CSCAKQGPNEQYF
TGCAGCTGCGCCAAACAGGGACCTAACGAGCAGTACTTC
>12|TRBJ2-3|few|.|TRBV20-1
CSASPPFRTQYF
TGCAGTGCCTCCCCGCCGTTTCGGACGCAGTATTTT
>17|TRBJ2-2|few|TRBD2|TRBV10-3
CAISETSGRANTGELFF
TGTGCCATCAGTGAGACTAGCGGGAGGGCAAACACCGGGGAGCTGTTTTTT
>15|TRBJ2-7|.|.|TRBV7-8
CASSLEGTKGAEQYF
TGTGCCAGCAGCTTAGAAGGGACTAAGGGGGCCGAGCAGTACTTC
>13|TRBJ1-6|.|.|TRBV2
CASSASLGSPLHF
TGTGCCAGCAGTGCGTCCCTCGGTTCACCCCTCCACTTT
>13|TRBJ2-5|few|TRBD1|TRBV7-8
CASSPHRGETQYF
TGTGCCAGCAGCCCCCACAGGGGGGAGACCCAGTACTTC
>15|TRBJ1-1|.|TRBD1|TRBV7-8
CASSPQGGRGTEAFF
TGTGCCAGCAGCCCCCAGGGGGGGCGAGGCACTGAAGCTTTCTTT
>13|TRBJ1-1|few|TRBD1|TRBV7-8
CASSSDRVAEAFF
TGTGCCAGCAGCAGCGACAGGGTAGCTGAAGCTTTCTTT
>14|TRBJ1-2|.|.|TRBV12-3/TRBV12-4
CASSLPWNNYGYTF
TGTGCCAGCAGTTTACCCTGGAATAACTATGGCTACACCTTC
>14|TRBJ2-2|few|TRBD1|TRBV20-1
CSARRTGGTGELFF
TGCAGTGCTAGACGTACAGGGGGCACCGGGGAGCTGTTTTTT
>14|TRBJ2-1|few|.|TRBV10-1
CASSPGRVRNEQFF
TGCGCCAGCAGTCCCGGGAGAGTTAGAAATGAGCAGTTCTTC
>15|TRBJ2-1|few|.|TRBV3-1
CASSQGQGNHNEQFF
TGTGCCAGCAGCCAAGGGCAGGGGAACCACAATGAGCAGTTCTTC
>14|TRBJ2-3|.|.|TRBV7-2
CASSLAPSTDTQYF
TGTGCCAGCAGCTTAGCGCCGAGCACAGATACGCAGTATTTT
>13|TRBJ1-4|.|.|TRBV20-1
CSARWPGGEKLFF
TGCAGTGCTCGATGGCCGGGGGGAGAAAAACTGTTTTTT
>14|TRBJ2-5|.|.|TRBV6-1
CASSVPGTGETQYF
TGTGCCAGCAGTGTTCCGGGTACGGGAGAGACCCAGTACTTC
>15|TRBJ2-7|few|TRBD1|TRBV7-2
CASSADRAAIYEQYF
TGTGCCAGCAGCGCGGACAGGGCCGCGATCTACGAGCAGTACTTC
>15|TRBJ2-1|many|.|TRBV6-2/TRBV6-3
CASRRVGDSYNEQFF
TGTGCCAGCAGACGGGTAGGAGACTCCTACAATGAGCAGTTCTTC
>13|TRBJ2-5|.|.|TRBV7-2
CASSQDWLETQYF
TGTGCCAGCAGCCAAGACTGGCTAGAGACCCAGTACTTC
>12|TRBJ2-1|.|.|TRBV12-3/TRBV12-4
CASSLDASEQFF
TGTGCCAGCAGTTTAGATGCAAGTGAGCAGTTCTTC
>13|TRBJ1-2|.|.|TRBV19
CASSATGTYGYTF
TGTGCCAGTAGTGCCACAGGGACCTATGGCTACACCTTC
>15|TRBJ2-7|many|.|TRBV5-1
CASSYAGTASYEQYF
TGCGCCAGCAGTTACGCCGGGACGGCTTCCTACGAGCAGTACTTC
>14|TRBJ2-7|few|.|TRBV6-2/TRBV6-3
CASSYSDRPYEQYF
TGTGCCAGCAGTTACTCCGACAGGCCCTACGAGCAGTACTTC
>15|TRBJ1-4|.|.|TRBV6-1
CASSEVSATNEKLFF
TGTGCCAGCAGTGAGGTCTCCGCAACTAATGAAAAACTGTTTTTT
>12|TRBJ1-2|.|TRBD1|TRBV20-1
CSAFDRVYGYTF
TGCAGTGCCTTCGACAGGGTGTATGGCTACACCTTC
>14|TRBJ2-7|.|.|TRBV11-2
CASRGLGAGNEQYF
TGTGCCAGCAGAGGGCTTGGAGCAGGAAACGAGCAGTACTTC
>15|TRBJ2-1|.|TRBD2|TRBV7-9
CASSLGASGDNEQFF
TGTGCCAGCAGCTTAGGGGCTAGCGGAGACAATGAGCAGTTCTTC
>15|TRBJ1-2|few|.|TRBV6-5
CASSYSDLSDYGYTF
TGTGCCAGCAGTTACTCGGACCTTTCGGATTATGGCTACACCTTC